This T cell receptor beta chain was recorded in a study of blood T cell repertoires in COVID-19. The overall study: Some COVID-19 samples were acute and others convalescent; all came from the United States, Italy and Spain. Sample material is recorded as cDNA or gDNA derived from T cells, B-cell-depleted T cells, or PBMCs.

How the authors handled the data: Using reference gene primer amplification, nucleated cell counts were estimated. Produced via immunoSEQ multiplex PCR; TCRdb's table is partial and in-frame only. Clone size and V and J calls were adopted from that table, with D and trimming inferred from the DNA. Counted here are about 220,000 clones, approximately 82% occurring once; the ten biggest clones make up around 2.5%. Germline CDR1 and CDR2: SGDLS and YYNGEE. After removal of 0 bases from V and 6 bases from J, the junction contained 2 bases not matched to a gene. The CDR3 contains 16 residues. The count of this clone is one.

The chain combines TRBV9 with TRBJ2-2; 13 bases align to TRBD2. Sequences were obtained from peripheral blood. The receptor was isolated from a man aged 40-49 years who had recovered from COVID-19. The CDR3 DNA is TGTGCCAGCAGCGTAGGGGGACTAGCGGGATCCGGGGAGCTGTTTTTT. Its protein is CASSVGGLAGSGELFF.